These 31 T cell receptor beta chains were all obtained from the same sample, sequenced in a study of cytomegalovirus exposure and HLA in healthy donors. Amplification used 60 Vbeta primers and 13 Jbeta primers. Sequencing was performed with immunoSEQ multiplex PCR; in TCRdb, only in-frame clones are kept and a portion is missing. The table for this sample gives about 140,000 clones. Material: PBMCs. These receptors were taken from a woman under 30 in good health and CMV-seronegative.

The rearrangement uses TRBV15 and TRBJ1-1; no definite D call. Trimming stripped 0 bases from V and 4 bases from J, with 15 bases between. The CDR3 has 16 residues. Per the germline V gene, CDR1 is LNHNV and CDR2 is YYDKDF (reference sequence). DNA of the CDR3: TGTGCCACCAGCAGAGAGCATCTGACCCGGGGCACTGAAGCTTTCTTT. Translation: CATSREHLTRGTEAFF.

The chain joins TRBV19 to TRBJ2-1; TRBD2 matches at 9 bases. V trimming: 7 bases; J trimming: 12 bases; junction bases outside the gene matches: 16. CDR1 and CDR2 from the germline V gene are LNHDA and SQIVND (reference sequence). The CDR3 totals 15 residues. CDR3 coding DNA: TGTGCCAGTACCATAGGTAGCGGGAGAGAGGTGGCGCAGTTCTTC. Translation: CASTIGSGREVAQFF.

The V gene is TRBV7-6, the J gene TRBJ2-7, with D hard to call. The CDR3 covers 15 residues. Trimming took off 2 bases at V and 3 bases at J, with 14 bases between the two ends. Germline CDR1 is SGHVS and CDR2 is FNYEAQ. The CDR3 here is CASSLQPTTGYEQYF. The CDR3 bases are TGTGCCAGCAGCTTACAACCAACTACCGGCTACGAGCAGTACTTC.

The chain joins TRBV5-4 to TRBJ1-5, with TRBD1 as a possible D gene (5 bases). The V gene's germline CDR1 is SGHNT and CDR2 YYREEE (reference sequence). The V and J ends lost 0 bases and 3 bases respectively, with 13 bases between them. CDR3 length equals 16 residues. CDR3 sequence reads: CASSLGPSGNNQPQHF. CDR3 sequence (DNA): TGTGCCAGCAGCTTGGGTCCATCAGGGAACAATCAGCCCCAGCATTTT.

This sequence joins TRBV5-4 and TRBJ1-4; D possibly corresponds to TRBD1 (6 bases). The CDR3 has 14 amino acids. V lost 1 base and J 4 bases, leaving 8 bases between the germline ends. CDR1 and CDR2 (germline): SGHNT, YYREEE (reference sequence). The CDR3 region has the DNA TGTGCCAGCAGCTTGAAACAGGGTAATGAAAAACTGTTTTTT. It codes for CASSLKQGNEKLFF.

The chain is built from TRBV29-1 and TRBJ2-5; TRBD1 matches 9 bases. Unmatched junction bases numbered 12, after V lost 5 bases and J lost 5 bases. The CDR3 is 15 residues long. The germline V gene encodes CDR1 SQVTM and CDR2 ANQGSEA. CDR3 residues: CSVLAGGTGMETQYF. The CDR3 coding sequence is TGCAGCGTTCTCGCCGGTGGGACAGGGATGGAGACCCAGTACTTC. The entire variable domain, with the rest obtained from reference TRBV29-1 and TRBJ2-5, is as follows: SAVISQKPSRDICQRGTSLTIQCQVDSQVTMMFWYRQQPGQSLTLIATANQGSEATYESGFVIDKFPISRPNLTFSTLTVSNMSPEDSSIYLCSVLAGGTGMETQYFGPGTRLLVL.

The rearrangement uses TRBV5-8 and TRBJ1-2; TRBD1 matches 8 bases. With 3 bases clipped from V and 5 bases from J, the junction kept 3 bases outside the gene matches. This CDR3 spans 13 amino acids. CDR1 and CDR2 (germline): SGHTS, YDEGEE. The CDR3 reads CASSYDRGYGYTF. The DNA of the CDR3 is TGTGCCAGCAGCTACGACAGGGGTTATGGCTACACCTTC.

CDR3 nucleotide sequence: TGTGCCAGCAGCTTAGTTGGACTAGCGGACTACAATGAGCAGTTCTTC. The encoded protein is CASSLVGLADYNEQFF. The chain joins TRBV7-9 to TRBJ2-1; 10 bases are a match to TRBD2. Germline CDR1 and CDR2: SEHNR and FQNEAQ (reference sequence). Trimming removed 1 base from V and 3 bases from J; junction bases left unmatched: 3. The CDR3 sequence is 16 residues long. Full variable domain (missing parts from reference TRBV7-9 and TRBJ2-1): DTGVSQNPRHKITKRGQNVTFRCDPISEHNRLYWYRQTLGQGPEFLTYFQNEAQLEKSRLLSDRFSAERPKGSFSTLEIQRTEQGDSAMYLCASSLVGLADYNEQFFGPGTRLTVL.

The chain is built from TRBV19 and TRBJ2-5; weak D call: TRBD1 (6 bases). Looked up from germline, CDR1 is LNHDA and CDR2 is SQIVND (reference sequence). The CDR3 totals 16 residues. V lost 8 bases to trimming and J lost 1 base, with 20 bases between them. CDR3 loop: CASSPSLGHLQETQYF. The CDR3 DNA follows: TGTGCCAGTTCACCATCATTGGGACACCTCCAAGAGACCCAGTACTTC. Supplemented by reference TRBV19 and TRBJ2-5, the full variable domain reads DGGITQSPKYLFRKEGQNVTLSCEQNLNHDAMYWYRQDPGQGLRLIYYSQIVNDFQKGDIAEGYSVSREKKESFPLTVTSAQKNPTAFYLCASSPSLGHLQETQYFGPGTRLLVL.

The chain carries TRBV10-1 and TRBJ1-5; 8 positions match TRBD1. J was trimmed by 0 bases and V by 4 bases; bases with no gene match: 8. Germline CDR1 is WNHNN and CDR2 is SYGVQD (reference sequence). There are 17 residues in the CDR3. CDR3 loop: CASSVRTGWYSNQPQHF. The CDR3 nucleotides are TGCGCCAGCAGTGTTCGGACAGGGTGGTATAGCAATCAGCCCCAGCATTTT.

V gene TRBV28 combines with J gene TRBJ1-4, with 10 bases lining up with TRBD1. The CDR3 is 14 residues long. Germline CDR1 reads MDHEN; CDR2 reads SYDVKM. V lost 4 bases, J lost 14 bases, and 10 bases stayed unmatched. The CDR3 protein is CASSYPGQGSALFF. The DNA of the CDR3 is TGTGCCAGCAGTTATCCGGGACAGGGGTCGGCCCTGTTTTTT.

The V and J genes are TRBV19 and TRBJ1-2; the D gene is possibly TRBD1 (6 bases). The CDR3 is made up of 15 amino acids. V was clipped by 3 bases and J by 6 bases, with 17 bases between them. CDR1 and CDR2 from the germline V gene are LNHDA and SQIVND (reference sequence). The CDR3 DNA sequence: TGTGCCAGTAGTATGCATGACAGGATTGGTGATGGCTACACCTTC. Translation gives CASSMHDRIGDGYTF.

The rearrangement uses TRBV7-2 and TRBJ2-3; TRBD2 aligns across 9 bases. J lost 6 bases, V lost 6 bases, and 22 bases had no gene match. The CDR3 extends over 19 amino acids. Germline values: CDR1 SGHTA, CDR2 FQGNSA. DNA of the CDR3: TGTGCCAGCAGTTTAATAGCGTCTTGGGTAGCGGGAGCGGCGGATACGCAGTATTTT. Translated, it gives CASSLIASWVAGAADTQYF.

The chain carries TRBV6-5 and TRBJ1-1; D remains unclear. The V end lost 0 bases, the J end lost 1 base, and 12 bases lay between the germline ends. The CDR3 is 16 amino acids. Germline CDR1 and CDR2: MNHEY and SVGAGI. This chain's CDR3 is CASSYSPRRANTEAFF. The CDR3 nucleotides read TGTGCCAGCAGTTACTCGCCGAGGAGGGCGAACACTGAAGCTTTCTTT.

This chain links TRBV2 with TRBJ2-1; D not certain. Trimming shortened V by 6 bases and J by 3 bases, and 12 bases separated the two germline ends. Germline CDR1 is SNHLY and CDR2 is FYNNEI. The CDR3 runs 14 residues. This CDR3 is CASSESGGYNEQFF. CDR3 nucleotides: TGTGCCAGCAGCGAGAGTGGCGGCTACAATGAGCAGTTCTTC.

The chain recombines TRBV10-3 with TRBJ2-5, with D unresolved. TRBJ2-7 explains the end of the DNA better; the J call may be wrong. This CDR3 is built from 14 residues. CDR1 and CDR2 (germline): ENHRY, SYGVKD. The CDR3, as DNA: TGTGCCATCAGTGATCTGGGTAGCTCCTACGAGCAGTACTTC. It specifies CAISDLGSSYEQYF.

J is TRBJ1-5 and V is TRBV6-1, with unresolved D. Germline assignment: CDR1 MNHNS and CDR2 SASEGT. The V end was cut by 1 base, the J end by 3 bases, with 10 bases between. The CDR3 sequence is 15 residues long. The DNA for the CDR3 is TGTGCCAGCAGTGAAGGGTCAGTCTTCAATCAGCCCCAGCATTTT. Translated, it gives CASSEGSVFNQPQHF.

J is TRBJ2-5 and V is TRBV6-1, with 9 nucleotides matching TRBD2. Germline V gives CDR1 MNHNS, CDR2 SASEGT. The CDR3 contains 13 residues. The V and J ends lost 0 bases and 11 bases, in that order; junction bases with no gene match: 4. CDR3 DNA: TGTGCCAGCAGTGAAGCTAGCGGGAGTGAGCAGTACTTC. Protein: CASSEASGSEQYF.

V gene TRBV28 combines with J gene TRBJ1-1; a weak D match, TRBD1 (5 bases). The germline V gene has CDR1 MDHEN and CDR2 SYDVKM. The V and J ends lost 5 bases and 1 base respectively, with 8 bases between them. The CDR3 extends over 13 amino acids. The CDR3 region has the DNA TGTGCCAGCAGTGGACATAGGAACACTGAAGCTTTCTTT. Protein sequence: CASSGHRNTEAFF. Full variable domain (outside the CDR3, taken from reference TRBV28 and TRBJ1-1): DVKVTQSSRYLVKRTGEKVFLECVQDMDHENMFWYRQDPGLGLRLIYFSYDVKMKEKGDIPEGYSVSREKKERFSLILESASTNQTSMYLCASSGHRNTEAFFGQGTRLTVV.

J is TRBJ2-3 and V is TRBV28; TRBD2 aligns across 7 bases. CDR1 is MDHEN and CDR2 is SYDVKM in the germline V gene. V lost 5 bases and J lost 1; bases outside the gene matches: 9. This CDR3 has 16 amino acids. CDR3: CASSLVTSSRTDTQYF. CDR3 bases: TGTGCCAGCAGTCTAGTGACTAGCTCCCGCACAGATACGCAGTATTTT.

The V gene is TRBV25-1, the J gene TRBJ2-1; D unclear. The CDR3 has 13 amino acids. Trimming removed 6 bases from V and 5 bases from J, with 11 bases in between. CDR1 MGHDK and CDR2 SYGVNS come from the germline V gene. The CDR3 bases are TGTGCCAGCAGGGCGCCAGGTAACAATGAGCAGTTCTTC. Amino acid sequence: CASRAPGNNEQFF.

The rearrangement uses TRBV9 and TRBJ2-1, with D maybe TRBD2 (6 bases). Trimming removed 4 bases from V and 9 bases from J, with 20 bases in between. The germline CDR1 and CDR2 sequences are SGDLS and YYNGEE. This CDR3 contains 15 residues. The CDR3 reads CASSPDGRITIEQFF. The CDR3 DNA reads as TGTGCCAGCAGCCCAGACGGGAGAATTACGATTGAGCAGTTCTTC. The full variable domain, with the rest looked up from reference TRBV9 and TRBJ2-1, is DSGVTQTPKHLITATGQRVTLRCSPRSGDLSVYWYQQSLDQGLQFLIQYYNGEERAKGNILERFSAQQFPDLHSELNLSSLELGDSALYFCASSPDGRITIEQFFGPGTRLTVL.

The rearrangement links TRBV9 to TRBJ2-7, with 7 positions matching TRBD2. CDR3 length: 18 residues. V lost 5 bases and J lost 0; bases outside the gene matches: 17. The germline CDR1 and CDR2 sequences are SGDLS and YYNGEE. DNA for the CDR3: TGTGCCAGCAGACTTGAAAAGGGAGCGGGGCTGAGCTCCTACGAGCAGTACGTC. Its protein is CASRLEKGAGLSSYEQYV.

The gene calls are TRBV7-9 and TRBJ2-5, with 8 bases that match TRBD2. The germline V gene encodes CDR1 SEHNR and CDR2 FQNEAQ (reference sequence). The CDR3 totals 12 residues. V lost 7 bases and J lost 4; bases outside the gene matches: 2. This chain's CDR3 is CASNSGGETQYF. Here the CDR3 DNA reads TGTGCCAGCAACAGCGGGGGAGAGACCCAGTACTTC.

The chain carries TRBV7-9 and TRBJ1-2, with D unclear. Germline V gene data show CDR1 as SEHNR and CDR2 as FQNEAQ (reference sequence). The V end lost 5 bases, the J end lost 4 bases, and 14 bases lay between the germline ends. This CDR3 is built from 14 residues. The CDR3 loop is CASSQKDGAYGYTF. The CDR3 coding sequence is TGTGCCAGCAGCCAGAAAGACGGAGCCTATGGCTACACCTTC.

V usage is TRBV7-2 and J usage is TRBJ2-1; 8 bases fit TRBD2. The CDR3 is made up of 17 amino acids. The J segment lost 0 bases and the V segment lost 3 bases, leaving 7 bases of the junction unmatched. The germline CDR1 and CDR2 sequences are SGHTA and FQGNSA. The CDR3 region has the DNA TGTGCCAGCAGCTTCACCAGCAGCGGGAGCTCCTACAATGAGCAGTTCTTC. Protein product: CASSFTSSGSSYNEQFF.

DNA for the CDR3: TGTGCCACCAGCGCCCGCTTCAACAGGGAAGCCCAGCATTTT. As protein: CATSARFNREAQHF. The chain is built from TRBV15 and TRBJ1-5, with a weak D call TRBD1 (6 bases). The CDR3 runs 14 residues. Looked up from germline, CDR1 is LNHNV and CDR2 is YYDKDF (reference sequence). Trimming shortened V by 5 bases and J by 11 bases, and 19 bases separated the two germline ends.

Notes on this clone: No DNA is shown, since the ends of the CDR3 on it are uncertain; the CDR3 is the one TCRdb lists. The chain recombines TRBV7-5 with TRBJ2-1; the DNA was not compared with TRBD2, the D call given in the table. TRBV7-5 constitutes a pseudogene. With termini counted, the CDR3 has 16 amino acids. The chain's CDR3 is CARSLVGRGSYNEQFF.

The chain recombines TRBV2 with TRBJ1-2; 8 positions agree with TRBD1. Germline values: CDR1 SNHLY, CDR2 FYNNEI. The V segment lost 7 bases and the J segment 5 bases; nucleotides outside the gene matches: 6. This CDR3 has 13 amino acids. Here the CDR3 DNA reads TGTGCCAGCATCTTGGACAGGGCTTATGGCTACACCTTC. Translating it yields CASILDRAYGYTF.

This chain connects TRBV7-2 to TRBJ1-2, with 7 bases lining up with TRBD1. The length of the CDR3 is 13 residues. Germline assignment: CDR1 SGHTA and CDR2 FQGNSA. Trimming took 10 bases from V and 4 from J; bases not matched to a gene: 9. CDR3: CATERGRGYGYTF. The DNA for the CDR3 is TGTGCCACCGAGAGGGGGCGGGGCTATGGCTACACCTTC.

The chain combines TRBV5-5 with TRBJ2-7; D gene unclear. Trimming stripped 0 bases from V and 0 bases from J, with 10 bases between. CDR1 is SGHKS and CDR2 is YYEKEE in the germline V gene (reference sequence). The CDR3 has 15 residues. For the CDR3, the DNA is TGTGCCAGCAGCTTGGGGGCCGGCCCCTCCTACGAGCAGTACGTC. It specifies CASSLGAGPSYEQYV.